These T cell receptor beta chains were read from a single sample in a study of control samples from healthy donors and cancer patients. Profiled with immunoSEQ multiplex PCR; TCRdb holds only in-frame clones, not every one. Among some 99,000 clones listed, approximately 90% were seen once. The sample comprised blood. The receptor set was obtained from a human donor in good health. The donor label of this sample is uncertain. Each CDR3 is given with its conserved first and last residue. D genes are given only for firm matches. Clone sizes are given selectively: once, few, many, or a class where the clone is expanded.

D	size	V	J	CDR3	DNA
-	-	TRBV18	TRBJ2-2	CASSPVGAAGELFF	TGTGCCAGCTCACCGGTCGGGGCGGCCGGGGAGCTGTTTTTT
-	-	TRBV5-1	TRBJ1-1	CASSLGKNTEAFF	TGCGCCAGCAGCTTGGGCAAGAACACTGAAGCTTTCTTT
TRBD1	-	TRBV18	TRBJ1-2	CASSPPTGTERDGYTF	TGTGCCAGCTCACCACCGACGGGGACAGAGAGAGATGGCTACACCTTC
-	-	TRBV18	TRBJ2-2	CASSSPLGGGRTGELFF	TGTGCCAGCTCAAGTCCCCTCGGAGGGGGGCGGACCGGGGAGCTGTTTTTT
-	-	TRBV2	TRBJ1-5	CASKDGSGNQPQHF	TGTGCCAGCAAAGACGGGTCCGGGAATCAGCCCCAGCATTTT
-	-	TRBV7-9	TRBJ2-2	CASTPYDGELFF	TGTGCCAGCACCCCGTATGACGGGGAGCTGTTTTTT
-	-	TRBV2	TRBJ1-2	CASSSQGNGYTF	TGTGCCAGCAGTTCCCAGGGGAATGGCTACACCTTC
-	-	TRBV6-1	TRBJ1-5	CASSEALAQPQHF	TGTGCCAGCAGTGAAGCGTTGGCTCAGCCCCAGCATTTT
TRBD1	-	TRBV11-2	TRBJ2-7	CASSLVGQSSYEQYF	TGTGCCAGCAGCCTTGTGGGACAGAGCTCCTACGAGCAGTACTTC
-	-	TRBV6-5	TRBJ2-3	CASSYSPGATDTQYF	TGTGCCAGCAGTTACTCGCCGGGGGCGACAGATACGCAGTATTTT
-	-	TRBV6-5	TRBJ1-3	CASSYDRYSGNTIYF	TGTGCCAGCAGTTACGACAGATACTCTGGAAACACCATATATTTT
-	-	TRBV5-1	TRBJ2-7	CASSPTATYEQYF	TGCGCCAGCAGCCCCACAGCGACCTACGAGCAGTACTTC
-	-	TRBV29-1	TRBJ2-3	CSVVRGSTDTQYF	TGCAGCGTTGTTCGGGGCAGCACAGATACGCAGTATTTT
-	few	TRBV5-1	TRBJ2-7	CASSLSVGAEGIYEQYF	TGCGCCAGCAGCTTGTCGGTGGGGGCGGAGGGGATCTACGAGCAGTACTTC
-	once	TRBV23-1	TRBJ1-1	CASSHRGAKGNTEAFF	TGCGCCAGCAGTCATAGGGGGGCTAAGGGGAACACTGAAGCTTTCTTT
-	-	TRBV9	TRBJ1-2	CASSVAGGKDYGYTF	TGTGCCAGCAGCGTAGCGGGGGGGAAAGACTATGGCTACACCTTC
-	-	TRBV4-2	TRBJ1-3	CASSQNLPGGSGNTIYF	TGTGCCAGCAGCCAAAACCTCCCCGGGGGTTCTGGAAACACCATATATTTT
TRBD1	few	TRBV6-5	TRBJ1-1	CASSYSPGGDTEAFF	TGTGCCAGCAGTTACTCACCAGGGGGTGACACTGAAGCTTTCTTT
-	-	TRBV11-2	TRBJ2-7	CAAGYEQYF	TGTGCGGCCGGCTACGAGCAGTACTTC
-	-	TRBV9	TRBJ2-2	CASSVVRETGELFF	TGTGCCAGCAGCGTAGTCCGGGAAACCGGGGAGCTGTTTTTT
-	-	TRBV24-1	TRBJ1-5	CATSDRGAGWPQHF	TGTGCCACCAGTGATAGGGGGGCCGGTTGGCCCCAGCATTTT
-	once	TRBV7-9	TRBJ2-1	CASSLTGPEQFF	TGTGCCAGCAGCTTAACGGGACCCGAGCAGTTCTTC
-	-	TRBV4-1	TRBJ1-5	CASSQVFNQPQHF	TGCGCCAGCAGCCAAGTATTCAATCAGCCCCAGCATTTT
TRBD1	-	TRBV12-3/TRBV12-4	TRBJ2-7	CASRDRDEQYF	TGTGCCAGCAGGGACAGGGACGAGCAGTACTTC
-	-	TRBV20-1	TRBJ2-7	CSASGQYEQYF	TGCAGTGCTAGTGGGCAGTATGAGCAGTACTTC
TRBD1	-	TRBV18	TRBJ2-3	CASSRGQPLTDTQYF	TGTGCCAGCTCACGGGGACAGCCCCTCACAGATACGCAGTATTTT
-	-	TRBV6-1	TRBJ1-2	CASSELELLSRGYTF	TGTGCCAGCAGTGAACTGGAGCTATTGAGTCGTGGCTACACCTTC
-	-	TRBV5-5	TRBJ2-6	CASSLEGTGANVLTF	TGTGCCAGCAGCTTGGAGGGGACTGGGGCCAACGTCCTGACTTTC
-	-	TRBV19	TRBJ1-2	CASSIRQSGAGGYTF	TGTGCCAGTAGTATCCGTCAATCAGGGGCGGGCGGCTACACCTTC
-	-	TRBV18	TRBJ1-5	CASSPDRDQPQHF	TGTGCCAGCTCACCTGATAGAGATCAGCCCCAGCATTTT
TRBD2	-	TRBV19	TRBJ2-1	CASSPGLARNEQFF	TGTGCCAGTAGTCCCGGACTAGCGCGAAATGAGCAGTTCTTC
TRBD1	-	TRBV11-2	TRBJ1-1	CASSLRGQTYTEAFF	TGTGCCAGCAGCTTAAGGGGACAGACTTACACTGAAGCTTTCTTT
TRBD2	-	TRBV9	TRBJ2-3	CASSRGGTDTQYF	TGTGCCTCTTCCCGGGGGGGCACAGATACGCAGTATTTT
TRBD1	-	TRBV24-1	TRBJ2-2	CATSPTGGLGTGELFF	TGTGCCACCAGTCCGACAGGGGGCTTGGGGACCGGGGAGCTGTTTTTT
-	-	TRBV7-3	TRBJ2-3	CASSLRVEDTQYF	TGTGCCAGCAGCCTTCGGGTGGAAGATACGCAGTATTTT
TRBD1	-	TRBV7-9	TRBJ1-6	CASSQSGTGNSPLHF	TGTGCCAGCAGCCAGTCCGGGACAGGAAACTCACCCCTCCACTTT
-	many	TRBV14	TRBJ2-1	CASSQTRGEQFF	TGTGCCAGCAGCCAGACCAGGGGTGAGCAGTTCTTC
-	-	TRBV6-2/TRBV6-3	TRBJ2-7	CASSSISYEQYF	TGTGCCAGCAGTTCCATCTCCTACGAGCAGTACTTC
-	once	TRBV6-4	TRBJ1-1	CASSDSRDTEAFF	TGTGCCAGCAGTGACAGTAGGGACACTGAAGCTTTCTTT
-	-	TRBV4-1	TRBJ2-3	CASSLIADYAITDTQYF	TGCGCCAGCAGCCTAATAGCGGACTACGCGATCACAGATACGCAGTATTTT
-	once	TRBV2	TRBJ2-1	CASEETYNEQFF	TGTGCCAGCGAAGAGACCTACAATGAGCAGTTCTTC
-	-	TRBV6-5	TRBJ1-6	CATRGIPALNSPLHF	TGTGCCACTAGAGGCATCCCAGCGCTAAATTCACCCCTCCACTTT
-	-	TRBV18	TRBJ2-7	CASSPRIGSYEQYF	TGTGCCAGCTCACCACGTATAGGGTCATACGAGCAGTACTTC
TRBD2	-	TRBV7-6	TRBJ2-3	CASSLTSGGRTDTQYF	TGTGCCAGCAGCCTAACTAGCGGGGGACGCACAGATACGCAGTATTTT
TRBD1	-	TRBV6-1	TRBJ1-1	CASSASLGTGNTEAFF	TGTGCCAGCAGTGCGTCCCTAGGGACAGGGAACACTGAAGCTTTCTTT
-	-	TRBV3-1/TRBV3-2	TRBJ2-1	CASSQDQARHEQFF	TGTGCCAGCAGCCAAGATCAGGCAAGGCACGAGCAGTTCTTC
-	-	TRBV6-5	TRBJ2-3	CASSDGGANTQYF	TGTGCCAGCAGCGATGGGGGGGCCAATACGCAGTATTTT
-	-	TRBV19	TRBJ1-1	CASSSPGHLNTEAFF	TGTGCCAGTAGTAGCCCGGGACACCTGAACACTGAAGCTTTCTTT
-	-	TRBV4-2	TRBJ1-6	CASSQDRGGMKSPLHF	TGTGCCAGCAGCCAAGATAGAGGAGGGATGAAATCACCCCTCCACTTT
-	once	TRBV9	TRBJ1-5	CASSGLDSANQPQHF	TGTGCCAGCAGCGGCCTGGACAGTGCGAATCAGCCCCAGCATTTT
TRBD1	-	TRBV19	TRBJ2-2	CASVRDRVSGELFF	TGTGCCAGCGTCCGGGACAGGGTATCCGGGGAGCTGTTTTTT
TRBD1	-	TRBV6-6	TRBJ1-5	CASSYRDRVEPQHF	TGTGCCAGCAGTTACCGGGACAGGGTAGAGCCCCAGCATTTT
-	-	TRBV1	TRBJ1-1	CTSSQDEGSTEAFF	TGCACCAGCAGCCAAGATGAGGGAAGCACTGAAGCTTTCTTT
TRBD1	-	TRBV25-1	TRBJ1-1	CASMPQTGYSTEAFF	TGTGCCAGCATGCCCCAGACAGGGTACAGCACTGAAGCTTTCTTT